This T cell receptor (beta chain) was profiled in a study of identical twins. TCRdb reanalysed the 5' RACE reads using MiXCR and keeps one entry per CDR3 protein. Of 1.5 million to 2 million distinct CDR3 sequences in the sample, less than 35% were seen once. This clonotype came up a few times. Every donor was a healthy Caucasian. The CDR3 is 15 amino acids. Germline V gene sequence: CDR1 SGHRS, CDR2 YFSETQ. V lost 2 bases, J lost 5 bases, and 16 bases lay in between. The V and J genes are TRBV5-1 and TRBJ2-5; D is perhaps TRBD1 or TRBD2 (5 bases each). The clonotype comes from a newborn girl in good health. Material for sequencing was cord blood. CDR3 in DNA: TGCGCCAGCAGCTTAACAGGAAGGTGGAGGGAGACCCAGTACTTC. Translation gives CASSLTGRWRETQYF.